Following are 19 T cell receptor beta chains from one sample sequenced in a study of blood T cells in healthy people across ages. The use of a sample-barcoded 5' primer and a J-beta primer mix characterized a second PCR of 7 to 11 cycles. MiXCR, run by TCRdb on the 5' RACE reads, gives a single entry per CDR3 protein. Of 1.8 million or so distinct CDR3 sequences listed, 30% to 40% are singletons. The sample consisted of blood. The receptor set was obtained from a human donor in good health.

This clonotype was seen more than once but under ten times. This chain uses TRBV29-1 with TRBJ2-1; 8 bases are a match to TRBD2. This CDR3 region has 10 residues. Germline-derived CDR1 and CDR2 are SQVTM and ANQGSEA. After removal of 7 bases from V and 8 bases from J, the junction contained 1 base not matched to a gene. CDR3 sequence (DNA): TGCAGCGCCGGGGGGGATGAGCAGTTCTTC. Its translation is CSAGGDEQFF.

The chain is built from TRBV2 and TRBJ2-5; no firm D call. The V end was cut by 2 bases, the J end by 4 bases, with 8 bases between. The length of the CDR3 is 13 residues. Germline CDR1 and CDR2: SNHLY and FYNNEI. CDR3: CASSELPRETQYF. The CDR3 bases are TGTGCCAGCAGTGAATTGCCTCGAGAGACCCAGTACTTC.

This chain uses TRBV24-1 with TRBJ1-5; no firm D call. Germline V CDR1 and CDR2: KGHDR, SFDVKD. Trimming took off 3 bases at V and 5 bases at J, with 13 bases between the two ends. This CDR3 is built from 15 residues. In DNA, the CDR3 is TGTGCCACCAGTGATCGAGGGAGAGGAGATCAGCCCCAGCATTTT. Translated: CATSDRGRGDQPQHF.

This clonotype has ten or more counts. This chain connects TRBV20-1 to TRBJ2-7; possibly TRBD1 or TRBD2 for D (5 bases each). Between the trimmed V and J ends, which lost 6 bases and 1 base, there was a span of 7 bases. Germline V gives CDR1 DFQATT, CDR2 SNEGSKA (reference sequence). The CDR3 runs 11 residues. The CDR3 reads CSAWGSYEQYF. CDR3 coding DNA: TGCAGTGCCTGGGGGTCCTACGAGCAGTACTTC.

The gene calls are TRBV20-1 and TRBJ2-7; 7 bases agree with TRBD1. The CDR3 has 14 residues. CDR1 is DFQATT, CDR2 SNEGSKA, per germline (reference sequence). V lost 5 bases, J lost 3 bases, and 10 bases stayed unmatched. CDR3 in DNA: TGCAGTGCTTTAGACAGGGCGAGGTTCTACGAGCAGTACTTC. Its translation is CSALDRARFYEQYF.

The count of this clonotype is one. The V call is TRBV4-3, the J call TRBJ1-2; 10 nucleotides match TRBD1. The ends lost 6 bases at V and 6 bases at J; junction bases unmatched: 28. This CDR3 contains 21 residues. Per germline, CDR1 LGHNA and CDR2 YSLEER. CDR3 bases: TGCGCCAGCAGTTTCGGGGAACGACAGGGGGCCAACCCTAGGAGGGACCATGGCTACACCTTC. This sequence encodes CASSFGERQGANPRRDHGYTF.

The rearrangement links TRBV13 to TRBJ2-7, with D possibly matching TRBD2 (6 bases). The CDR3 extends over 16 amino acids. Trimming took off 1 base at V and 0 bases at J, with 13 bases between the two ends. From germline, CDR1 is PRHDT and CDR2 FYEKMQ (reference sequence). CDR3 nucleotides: TGTGCCAGCAGCTTAGTCGGGGGACTCCTCTCCTACGAGCAGTACTTC. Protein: CASSLVGGLLSYEQYF.

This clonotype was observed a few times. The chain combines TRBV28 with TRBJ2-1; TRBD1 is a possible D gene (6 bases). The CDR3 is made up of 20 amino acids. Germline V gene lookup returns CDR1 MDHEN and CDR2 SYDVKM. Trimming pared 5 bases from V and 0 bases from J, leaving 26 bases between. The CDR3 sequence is CASSLLRGPTLSSSYNEQFF. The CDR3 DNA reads TGTGCCAGCAGTCTCCTCAGGGGACCCACCTTAAGTAGCTCCTACAATGAGCAGTTCTTC.

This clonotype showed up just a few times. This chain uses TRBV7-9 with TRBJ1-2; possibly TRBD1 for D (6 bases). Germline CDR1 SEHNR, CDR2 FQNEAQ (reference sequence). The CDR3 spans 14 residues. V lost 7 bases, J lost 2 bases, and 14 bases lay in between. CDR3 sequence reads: CASTRGAANYGYTF. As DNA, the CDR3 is TGTGCCAGCACCCGGGGGGCGGCGAACTATGGCTACACCTTC.

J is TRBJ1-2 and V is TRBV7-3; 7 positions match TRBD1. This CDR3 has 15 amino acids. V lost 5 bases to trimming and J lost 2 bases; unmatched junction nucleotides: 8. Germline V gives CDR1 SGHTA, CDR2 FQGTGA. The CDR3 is CASSGPGTENYGYTF. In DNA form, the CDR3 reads TGTGCCAGCAGCGGGCCCGGGACAGAGAACTATGGCTACACCTTC.

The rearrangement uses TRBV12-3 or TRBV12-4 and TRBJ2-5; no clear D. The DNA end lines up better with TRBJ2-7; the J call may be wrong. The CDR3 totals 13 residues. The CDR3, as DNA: TGTGCCAGCAGTTTGTATACGGGCTACGAGCAGTACTTC. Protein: CASSLYTGYEQYF.

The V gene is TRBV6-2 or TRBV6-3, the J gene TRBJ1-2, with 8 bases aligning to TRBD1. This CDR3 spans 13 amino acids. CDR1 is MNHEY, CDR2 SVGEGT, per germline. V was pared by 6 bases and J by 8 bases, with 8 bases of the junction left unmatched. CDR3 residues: CASRTRQGLGYTF. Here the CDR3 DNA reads TGTGCCAGCAGAACCCGACAGGGGCTCGGCTACACCTTC.

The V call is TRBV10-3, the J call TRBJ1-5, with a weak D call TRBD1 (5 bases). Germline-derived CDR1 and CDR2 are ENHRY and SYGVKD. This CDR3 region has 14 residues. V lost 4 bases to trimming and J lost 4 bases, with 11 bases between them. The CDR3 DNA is TGTGCCATCAGTGGCGGGGGTCAGAATCAGCCCCAGCATTTT. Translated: CAISGGGQNQPQHF.

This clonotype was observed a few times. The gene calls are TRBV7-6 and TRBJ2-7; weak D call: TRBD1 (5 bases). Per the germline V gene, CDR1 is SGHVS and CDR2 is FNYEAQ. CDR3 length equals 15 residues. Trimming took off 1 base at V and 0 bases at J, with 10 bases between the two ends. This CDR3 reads CASSLVVDSSYEQYF. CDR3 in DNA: TGTGCCAGCAGCTTAGTTGTCGACAGCTCCTACGAGCAGTACTTC.

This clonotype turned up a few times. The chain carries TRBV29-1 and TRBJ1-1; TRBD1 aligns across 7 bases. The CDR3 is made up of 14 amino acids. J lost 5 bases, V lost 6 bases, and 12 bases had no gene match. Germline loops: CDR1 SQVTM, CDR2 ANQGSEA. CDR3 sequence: CSVDQQGKRTEAFF. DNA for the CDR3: TGCAGCGTAGACCAACAGGGGAAAAGGACTGAAGCTTTCTTT.

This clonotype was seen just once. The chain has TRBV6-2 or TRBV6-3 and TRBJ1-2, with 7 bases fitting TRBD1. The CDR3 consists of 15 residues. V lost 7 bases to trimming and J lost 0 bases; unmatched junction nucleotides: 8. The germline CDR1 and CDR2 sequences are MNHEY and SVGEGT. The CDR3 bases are TGTGCCAGCAATTTCCAGGGGGTCCCTAACTATGGCTACACCTTC. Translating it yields CASNFQGVPNYGYTF.

CDR3 nucleotide sequence: TGCGCCAGCAGTCTCGAGACAGGGCACGGAAACACCATATATTTT. It translates to CASSLETGHGNTIYF. The chain combines TRBV4-3 with TRBJ1-3, with 7 bases that match TRBD1. The V and J ends lost 6 bases and 4 bases, in that order; junction bases with no gene match: 9. CDR1 and CDR2 (germline): LGHNA, YSLEER. The CDR3 sequence is 15 residues long.

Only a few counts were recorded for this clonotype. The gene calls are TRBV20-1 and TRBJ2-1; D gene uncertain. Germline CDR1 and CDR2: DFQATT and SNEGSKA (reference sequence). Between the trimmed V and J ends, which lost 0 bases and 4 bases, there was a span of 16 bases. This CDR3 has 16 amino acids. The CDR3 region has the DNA TGCAGTGCTAGAGATTTAGGGCGCGAGAAGTACAATGAGCAGTTCTTC. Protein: CSARDLGREKYNEQFF.

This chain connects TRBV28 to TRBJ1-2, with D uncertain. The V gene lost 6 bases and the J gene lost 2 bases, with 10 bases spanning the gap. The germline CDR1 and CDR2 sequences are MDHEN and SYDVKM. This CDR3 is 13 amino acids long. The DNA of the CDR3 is TGTGCCAGCAGGGAGGGCAGGAACTATGGCTACACCTTC. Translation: CASREGRNYGYTF.